The 21 T cell receptor beta chains given below trace back to one sample, sequenced in a study of vaccination and CD4 T cells after COVID-19. The sample's treatment: roughly ten-day PBMC culture with coronavirus spike peptide pools or control peptides (ViraFEST assay). Sequencing of DNA taken from cultured CD4+ T cells relied on the Oncomine TCR Beta short-read assay. TCRdb independently ran MiXCR on the PCR reads; one entry per CDR3 protein. Of 16,000 or so distinct CDR3 sequences in the sample, about 45% are singletons; the top ten hold 7.3%. Which antigens these TCRs recognize remains unknown. The material was CD4+ T cells from blood, cultured in vitro, obtained after SARS-CoV-2 vaccination. These receptors were obtained from a human donor who had recovered from COVID-19.

The chain uses TRBV6-4 and TRBJ2-3; D is perhaps TRBD2 (5 bases). The CDR3 has 15 residues. CDR1 and CDR2 (germline): MRHNA, SNTAGT. Trimming removed 5 bases at V and 1 base at J, with 13 bases between. The CDR3 coding sequence is TGTGCCAGCAGTCCTTCGGCGGGCCGCACAGATACGCAGTATTTT. It specifies CASSPSAGRTDTQYF.

This clonotype was detected only a few times. The rearrangement uses TRBV15 and TRBJ2-1, with 8 positions matching TRBD1. V was pared by 1 base and J by 3 bases, with 2 bases of the junction left unmatched. In germline, CDR1 is LNHNV, CDR2 YYDKDF (reference sequence). The CDR3 contains 15 residues. CDR3 residues: CATSRGTGGYNEQFF. The CDR3 nucleotides are TGTGCCACCAGCAGAGGCACAGGGGGCTACAATGAGCAGTTCTTC.

The J gene is TRBJ2-3, the V gene TRBV6-1; TRBD2 matches at 8 bases. The CDR3 length is 16 residues. The V segment lost 6 bases and the J segment 1 base; nucleotides outside the gene matches: 9. From germline, CDR1 is MNHNS and CDR2 SASEGT. The DNA for the CDR3 is TGTGCCAGCAGATTAAGCGGGAGTTACCGCACAGATACGCAGTATTTT. As protein: CASRLSGSYRTDTQYF.

This clonotype was recorded a few times. The genes are TRBV20-1 and TRBJ2-3; 9 positions match TRBD2. The CDR3 spans 16 residues. Germline CDR1 reads DFQATT; CDR2 reads SNEGSKA (reference sequence). V lost 0 bases to trimming and J lost 2 bases; unmatched junction nucleotides: 6. Written as DNA, the CDR3 is TGCAGTGCTAGAGACGAGCGGGAGGCCACCACAGATACGCAGTATTTT. Protein product: CSARDEREATTDTQYF.

The chain employs TRBV5-6 and TRBJ2-2, with D perhaps given as TRBD1 or TRBD2 (7 bases each). The germline CDR1 and CDR2 sequences are SGHDT and YYEEEE. The CDR3 length is 15 residues. V gave up 2 bases and J gave up 5 bases, with 13 bases separating them. The CDR3 is CASSFGQGGTGELFF. The CDR3 nucleotides read TGTGCCAGCAGCTTCGGTCAGGGGGGGACCGGGGAGCTGTTTTTT. Full variable domain (remainder filled in from reference TRBV5-6 and TRBJ2-2): DAGVTQSPTHLIKTRGQQVTLRCSPKSGHDTVSWYQQALGQGPQFIFQYYEEEERQRGNFPDRFSGHQFPNYSSELNVNALLLGDSALYLCASSFGQGGTGELFFGEGSRLTVL.

V and J are TRBV20-1 and TRBJ1-5, with TRBD1 as a possible D gene (5 bases). The CDR3 runs 16 residues. With 0 bases removed from V and 2 bases from J, the gap between germline ends came to 14 bases. Germline V lookup: CDR1 DFQATT, CDR2 SNEGSKA (reference sequence). The CDR3 nucleotides are TGCAGTGCTAGAGATCTCCGGGGGATGGGCAATCAGCCCCAGCATTTT. It yields the protein CSARDLRGMGNQPQHF.

The chain joins TRBV20-1 to TRBJ2-7, with unresolved D. V lost 6 bases, J lost 3 bases, and 12 bases lay in between. The CDR3 extends over 12 amino acids. In germline, CDR1 is DFQATT, CDR2 SNEGSKA (reference sequence). CDR3 sequence reads: CSADVGRYEQYF. CDR3 nucleotide sequence: TGCAGTGCCGACGTTGGACGCTACGAGCAGTACTTC.

The gene calls are TRBV10-3 and TRBJ2-2, with 7 bases lining up with TRBD2. The germline V gene encodes CDR1 ENHRY and CDR2 SYGVKD. This CDR3 is 13 amino acids long. V lost 9 bases, J lost 3 bases, and 4 bases stayed unmatched. The CDR3 loop reads CAISGRDTGELFF. Written as DNA, the CDR3 is TGTGCCATTAGCGGGCGGGACACCGGGGAGCTGTTTTTT.

The chain carries TRBV20-1 and TRBJ2-1; TRBD1 agrees at 8 bases. After removal of 5 bases from V and 7 bases from J, the junction contained 7 bases not matched to a gene. The CDR3 spans 13 residues. Germline V gene data show CDR1 as DFQATT and CDR2 as SNEGSKA (reference sequence). CDR3: CSAHGQGGNEQFF. The CDR3, as DNA: TGCAGTGCTCACGGACAGGGCGGGAATGAGCAGTTCTTC.

This clonotype was picked up a small number of times. The chain recombines TRBV7-8 with TRBJ2-3, with TRBD2 identical over 14 bases. The CDR3 runs to 16 residues. Trimming took 5 bases from V and 4 from J; bases not matched to a gene: 5. Germline assignment: CDR1 SGHVS and CDR2 FQNEAQ. This chain's CDR3 is CASSPGLAGGPDTQYF. The CDR3, as DNA: TGTGCCAGCAGCCCCGGACTAGCGGGAGGACCAGATACGCAGTATTTT.

The chain recombines TRBV27 with TRBJ2-1; 11 nucleotides agree with TRBD2. The CDR3 has 17 amino acids. V was clipped by 2 bases and J by 7 bases; unmatched bases: 10. From germline, CDR1 is MNHEY and CDR2 SMNVEV (reference sequence). Written as DNA, the CDR3 is TGTGCCAGCAGTTTAAAACCTTTAGCGGGAGGGCGGAATGAGCAGTTCTTC. Its translation: CASSLKPLAGGRNEQFF.

The chain is built from TRBV19 and TRBJ2-1, with D unclear. V dropped 3 bases and J dropped 5 bases, with 17 bases sitting between them. This CDR3 comprises 16 residues. The germline gives CDR1 LNHDA, CDR2 SQIVND (reference sequence). The DNA of the CDR3 is TGTGCCAGTAGTATCGATAGAAGGGTAAGGGACAATGAGCAGTTCTTC. This sequence encodes CASSIDRRVRDNEQFF.

CDR3: CASGTSGMADTQYF. CDR3 coding DNA: TGTGCCAGTGGGACTAGCGGGATGGCAGATACGCAGTATTTT. V and J are TRBV2 and TRBJ2-3; 13 bases agree with TRBD2. With 9 bases clipped from V and 4 bases from J, the junction kept 4 bases outside the gene matches. The germline V gene encodes CDR1 SNHLY and CDR2 FYNNEI. The CDR3 loop spans 14 amino acids. Complete variable domain (other parts from reference TRBV2 and TRBJ2-3): EPEVTQTPSHQVTQMGQEVILRCVPISNHLYFYWYRQILGQKVEFLVSFYNNEISEKSEIFDDQFSVERPDGSNFTLKIRSTKLEDSAMYFCASGTSGMADTQYFGPGTRLTVL.

By its share, this clonotype is medium-sized. The chain couples TRBV6-2 or TRBV6-3 to TRBJ2-6; no clear D. The V and J ends lost 4 bases and 1 base respectively, with 2 bases between them. CDR1 and CDR2 from the germline V gene are MNHEY and SVGEGT. This CDR3 has 13 residues. CDR3 residues: CASSLSGANVLTF. The CDR3 bases are TGTGCCAGCAGTTTATCTGGGGCCAACGTCCTGACTTTC.

The rearrangement uses TRBV9 and TRBJ1-6; 8 bases are a match to TRBD1. This CDR3 contains 14 residues. The junction had 9 bases not matched to a gene; V was cut back by 4 bases and J by 12 bases. The V gene's germline CDR1 is SGDLS and CDR2 YYNGEE. DNA of the CDR3: TGTGCCAGCAGCCCCATGGGACAGGCGGAACCCCTCCACTTT. Translating it yields CASSPMGQAEPLHF.

The chain couples TRBV5-1 to TRBJ1-1; 8 nucleotides match TRBD1. Germline CDR1 is SGHRS and CDR2 is YFSETQ. CDR3 length: 14 residues. The trim removed 4 bases at V and 6 bases at J, leaving 8 bases unmatched. The DNA for the CDR3 is TGCGCCAGCAGCCGGGCAGGGGGCAGGTCTGAAGCTTTCTTT. This gives the protein CASSRAGGRSEAFF. Filled out from reference TRBV5-1 and TRBJ1-1, the complete variable domain reads KAGVTQTPRYLIKTRGQQVTLSCSPISGHRSVSWYQQTPGQGLQFLFEYFSETQRNKGNFPGRFSGRQFSNSRSEMNVSTLELGDSALYLCASSRAGGRSEAFFGQGTRLTVV.

This chain links TRBV6-2 or TRBV6-3 with TRBJ2-1; D is possibly TRBD2 (6 bases). The CDR3 is made up of 19 amino acids. V was trimmed by 7 bases and J by 8 bases, leaving 33 bases between them. Germline lookup yields CDR1 MNHEY and CDR2 SVGEGT. Here the CDR3 DNA reads TGTGCCAGCACCGGACGAACAAGTAGCCACACCGGGAGTCTCTATGAGCAGTTCTTC. It codes for CASTGRTSSHTGSLYEQFF.

In this sample, this clonotype is medium-sized. The rearrangement links TRBV6-1 to TRBJ1-5, with 7 nucleotides matching TRBD1. This CDR3 contains 15 residues. V lost 7 bases, J lost 0 bases, and 6 bases stayed unmatched. Germline values: CDR1 MNHNS, CDR2 SASEGT. The CDR3 reads CASTGTVDSNQPQHF. The CDR3 coding sequence is TGTGCCAGCACCGGGACAGTTGATAGCAATCAGCCCCAGCATTTT.

This clonotype appeared a few times. The chain carries TRBV20-1 and TRBJ1-4; D remains ambiguous. V was clipped by 4 bases and J by 0 bases, with 9 bases between them. Germline values: CDR1 DFQATT, CDR2 SNEGSKA (reference sequence). This CDR3 comprises 14 residues. This CDR3 reads CSATPLATNEKLFF. The CDR3 nucleotides read TGCAGTGCTACCCCACTTGCAACTAATGAAAAACTGTTTTTT.

The CDR3 DNA sequence: TGTGCCAGCAGCTTGCGGGGGGTACAGCCCCAGCATTTT. This codes for CASSLRGVQPQHF. This chain joins TRBV5-6 and TRBJ1-5, with TRBD1 as a possible D gene (5 bases). Germline CDR1 SGHDT, CDR2 YYEEEE. The ends were cut back, 1 base at V and 7 bases at J, with 9 bases in the middle. The CDR3 has 13 residues.

The chain recombines TRBV4-2 with TRBJ2-5; maybe TRBD1 (5 bases). V shed 3 bases and J shed 4 bases, with 15 bases lying between them. CDR1 and CDR2 (germline): LGHNA, YNFKEQ. CDR3 size: 15 residues. The CDR3 loop reads CASSQDIGSAETQYF. The DNA of the CDR3 is TGTGCCAGCAGCCAGGACATAGGCAGCGCAGAGACCCAGTACTTC.